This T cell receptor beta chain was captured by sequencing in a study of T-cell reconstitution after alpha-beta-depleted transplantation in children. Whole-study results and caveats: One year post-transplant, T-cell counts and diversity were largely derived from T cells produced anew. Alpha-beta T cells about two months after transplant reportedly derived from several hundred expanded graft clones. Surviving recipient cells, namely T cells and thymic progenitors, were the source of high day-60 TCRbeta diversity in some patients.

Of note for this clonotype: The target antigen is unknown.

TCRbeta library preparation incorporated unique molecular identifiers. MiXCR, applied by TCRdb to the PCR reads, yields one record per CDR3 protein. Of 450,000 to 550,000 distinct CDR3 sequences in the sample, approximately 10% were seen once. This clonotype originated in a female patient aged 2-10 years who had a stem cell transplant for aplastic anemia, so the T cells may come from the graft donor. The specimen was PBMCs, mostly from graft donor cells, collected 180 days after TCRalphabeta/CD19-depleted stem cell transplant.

The CDR3 loop is CATRSEGTGGRYGYTF. As DNA, the CDR3 is TGTGCCACCCGTTCCGAAGGGACAGGGGGACGCTATGGCTACACCTTC. This rearrangement joins TRBV28 to TRBJ1-2; the match to TRBD1 covers 11 bases. Germline values: CDR1 MDHEN, CDR2 SYDVKM. The V gene end was trimmed by 10 bases and the J gene end by 4 bases; junction bases not matched to a gene: 14. This CDR3 spans 16 amino acids.